This T cell receptor beta chain was observed in a study of blood T cell repertoires in COVID-19. Overall study context: PBMCs, B-cell-depleted T cells, or T cells were the source of the cDNA or gDNA that made up the material.

Generated by immunoSEQ multiplex PCR, the TCRdb table keeps only in-frame clones and is missing some. Here the sample spans about 200,000 clones, around 76% being singletons. The J segment lost 5 bases and the V segment lost 5 bases, leaving 10 bases of the junction unmatched. Per the germline V gene, CDR1 is MGHDK and CDR2 is SYGVNS. This CDR3 spans 15 amino acids. The sequence was obtained from a woman aged 55-70 years with COVID-19, enrolled during active disease. This rearrangement joins TRBV25-1 to TRBJ2-5; 8 nucleotides line up with TRBD2. Sequencing used peripheral blood. CDR3 DNA: TGTGCCAGCAGTCCAATGGCGGGGGGCGGGGAGACCCAGTACTTC. It specifies CASSPMAGGGETQYF. The entire variable domain, with the rest obtained from reference TRBV25-1 and TRBJ2-5, is as follows: EADIYQTPRYLVIGTGKKITLECSQTMGHDKMYWYQQDPGMELHLIHYSYGVNSTEKGDLSSESTVSRIRTEHFPLTLESARPSHTSQYLCASSPMAGGGETQYFGPGTRLLVL.